These 14 T cell receptor beta chains were all obtained from the same sample, sequenced in a study of T cells after yellow fever vaccination. TCRdb processed the 5' RACE reads anew with MiXCR; each CDR3 protein has one entry. The sample shows approximately 510,000 distinct CDR3 sequences, 21% of them seen only once. This specimen consisted of PBMCs, obtained about 21 days after the first yellow fever vaccination. The receptors originated from a man between 18 and 29 years old who received the YFV17D yellow fever vaccine.

This clonotype occurred many times. The chain combines TRBV6-6 with TRBJ2-5; no clear D gene. The ends were cut back, 0 bases at V and 5 bases at J, with 1 base in the middle. Per germline, CDR1 MNHNY and CDR2 SVGAGI (reference sequence). This CDR3 is built from 11 residues. CDR3 DNA sequence: TGTGCCAGCAGTTACTCGGAGACCCAGTACTTC. This encodes CASSYSETQYF.

V gene TRBV11-2 combines with J gene TRBJ2-3; D remains unclear. The V gene's germline CDR1 is SGHAT and CDR2 FQNNGV. This CDR3 region has 15 residues. The V gene lost 1 base and the J gene lost 5 bases, with 13 bases spanning the gap. CDR3 coding DNA: TGTGCCAGCAGCTTAGCCCGAGGAAAGGGAGATACGCAGTATTTT. This sequence encodes CASSLARGKGDTQYF.

This clonotype was seen only a few times. V and J are TRBV24-1 and TRBJ2-2; 7 nucleotides match TRBD1. The CDR3 has 14 residues. V lost 9 bases, J lost 4 bases, and 7 bases stayed unmatched. Germline CDR1 and CDR2: KGHDR and SFDVKD. The CDR3 bases are TGTGCCACCGGCCACGACAGGGTCACCGGGGAGCTGTTTTTT. Its translation is CATGHDRVTGELFF.

The CDR3 spells CASCPRPNTEAFF. The CDR3 bases are TGTGCCAGCTGCCCCAGGCCGAACACTGAAGCTTTCTTT. The chain joins TRBV2 to TRBJ1-1; unclear D gene. Deletions cut 8 bases from V and 1 base from J, with 11 bases between. CDR1 is SNHLY and CDR2 is FYNNEI in the germline V gene. There are 13 residues in the CDR3. Together with reference TRBV2 and TRBJ1-1, the CDR3 gives the full variable domain: EPEVTQTPSHQVTQMGQEVILRCVPISNHLYFYWYRQILGQKVEFLVSFYNNEISEKSEIFDDQFSVERPDGSNFTLKIRSTKLEDSAMYFCASCPRPNTEAFFGQGTRLTVV.

This clonotype has just a few counts. The rearrangement joins TRBV4-3 to TRBJ2-7; 8 bases are shared with TRBD2. Germline CDR1 reads LGHNA; CDR2 reads YSLEER. V trimming: 1 base; J trimming: 5 bases; junction bases outside the gene matches: 10. The CDR3 sequence is 16 residues long. CDR3 coding DNA: TGCGCCAGCAGCCAAGGGGGTAGCGGGGTTGGCAACGAGCAGTACTTC. This encodes CASSQGGSGVGNEQYF.

This clonotype was detected a few times. V gene TRBV4-1 combines with J gene TRBJ2-3; D tentatively fits TRBD1 or TRBD2 (5 bases each). The CDR3 loop spans 14 amino acids. The germline V gene encodes CDR1 MGHRA and CDR2 YSYEKL. Trimming left V 4 bases short and J 5 bases short, with 13 bases between. CDR3 coding DNA: TGCGCCAGCAGCCGGGGGTTCGTTGGAGATACGCAGTATTTT. Translation: CASSRGFVGDTQYF.

This clonotype was counted between two and nine times. The chain recombines TRBV9 with TRBJ1-1; TRBD1 matches 7 bases. The length of the CDR3 is 15 residues. The germline V gene encodes CDR1 SGDLS and CDR2 YYNGEE. Losses at the gene ends were 0 bases for V and 3 bases for J; bases not matched to a gene: 5. The CDR3 here is CASSVDPQGDTEAFF. The CDR3 coding sequence is TGTGCCAGCAGCGTAGACCCCCAGGGGGACACTGAAGCTTTCTTT. The full variable domain, its missing parts supplied by reference TRBV9 and TRBJ1-1, is DSGVTQTPKHLITATGQRVTLRCSPRSGDLSVYWYQQSLDQGLQFLIQYYNGEERAKGNILERFSAQQFPDLHSELNLSSLELGDSALYFCASSVDPQGDTEAFFGQGTRLTVV.

This clonotype was seen a handful of times. The chain couples TRBV10-1 to TRBJ2-2; 7 bases map to TRBD2. This CDR3 region has 15 residues. Trimming at V came to 5 bases and at J to 4 bases, leaving 7 bases not matched to a gene. Germline CDR1 is WNHNN and CDR2 is SYGVQD (reference sequence). Here the CDR3 reads CASSKRGEGTGELFF. The CDR3 DNA reads as TGCGCCAGCAGTAAGCGGGGCGAGGGCACCGGGGAGCTGTTTTTT.

This clonotype was detected many times. J is TRBJ1-1 and V is TRBV5-6; D ambiguous. V shed 3 bases and J shed 5 bases, with 14 bases lying between them. CDR1 is SGHDT, CDR2 YYEEEE, per germline. This CDR3 contains 14 residues. The CDR3 DNA is TGTGCCAGCAGCTGGGGTTGGGGATGGACTGAAGCTTTCTTT. Protein product: CASSWGWGWTEAFF.

V usage is TRBV7-2 and J usage is TRBJ1-5; perhaps TRBD1 as D (5 bases). The germline CDR1 and CDR2 sequences are SGHTA and FQGNSA. Trimming took 0 bases from V and 8 from J, leaving 14 bases between them. CDR3 length equals 15 residues. CDR3 nucleotide sequence: TGTGCCAGCAGCTTAGCGGGGCCAAGCCTCGAGCCCCAGCATTTT. Translated: CASSLAGPSLEPQHF.

This clonotype was seen a few times. The rearrangement links TRBV7-2 to TRBJ2-1; TRBD2 matches 10 bases. Trimming removed 5 bases from V and 3 bases from J; junction bases left unmatched: 4. Germline V CDR1 and CDR2: SGHTA, FQGNSA. This CDR3 spans 15 amino acids. CDR3 DNA: TGTGCCAGCAGCCCCGGGACTAGCGACTACAATGAGCAGTTCTTC. This codes for CASSPGTSDYNEQFF.

Only a few counts were recorded for this clonotype. The chain recombines TRBV11-2 with TRBJ2-5, with 11 bases that match TRBD2. Germline trimming cut 0 bases from V and 0 bases from J; bases unmatched to any gene: 6. The CDR3 extends over 18 amino acids. The germline gives CDR1 SGHAT, CDR2 FQNNGV. CDR3 amino acids: CASSLEGASGGYQETQYF. The DNA of the CDR3 is TGTGCCAGCAGCTTAGAGGGGGCTAGCGGGGGGTACCAAGAGACCCAGTACTTC.

This rearrangement joins TRBV6-1 to TRBJ2-7; D gene ambiguous. Trimming stripped 2 bases from V and 5 bases from J, with 10 bases between. The CDR3 is 13 residues long. Looked up from germline, CDR1 is MNHNS and CDR2 is SASEGT. CDR3 region: CASSEPGNHEQYF. The CDR3, as DNA: TGTGCCAGCAGTGAACCGGGCAACCACGAGCAGTACTTC.

This clonotype was picked up a small number of times. The chain has TRBV20-1 and TRBJ1-5; no reliable D call. This CDR3 region has 17 residues. V lost 1 base, J lost 1 base, and 17 bases lay in between. Germline CDR1 is DFQATT and CDR2 is SNEGSKA (reference sequence). The CDR3, as DNA: TGCAGTGCTAGAGGGTATATAGGGCGTCGGAGCAATCAGCCCCAGCATTTT. Translated, it gives CSARGYIGRRSNQPQHF.